This T cell receptor (beta chain) was sequenced in a study of blood T cell repertoires in COVID-19. On the study more broadly: COVID-19 samples from acute and convalescent phases originated in the United States, Italy and Spain.

TCRdb's copy holds only in-frame clones and misses some; the assay was immunoSEQ multiplex PCR. The repertoire holds about 150,000 clones, roughly 85% seen once, with 8.3% in the top ten. Patients in Seattle were enrolled during active infection, then followed longitudinally. This CDR3 region has 12 residues. From germline, CDR1 is SGHAT and CDR2 FQDESV (reference sequence). V lost 0 bases to trimming and J lost 12 bases, with 6 bases between them. The rearrangement uses TRBV11-1 and TRBJ1-6; D gene ambiguous. The source of this sequence is a woman between 55 and 75 years old with COVID-19, enrolled during active disease. Material: peripheral blood. CDR3 loop: CASSLAAGPLHF. DNA of the CDR3: TGTGCCAGCAGCTTAGCGGCAGGACCCCTCCACTTT.